These 11 T cell receptor beta chains were sequenced from one sample in a study of beta chain features in type 1 diabetes. Overall study findings and caveats: People with Type 1 diabetes carried modestly yet significantly shorter TCRB CDR3s in all four CD4+ subsets.

The authors reverse transcribed all of the isolated RNA, so sequencing captured expressed TCRB transcripts. Clones were read by immunoSEQ multiplex PCR, and TCRdb kept only the in-frame ones, dropping some. The table includes under 400,000 clones, roughly 12% detected once. Their cognate antigens are unknown. The sequenced sample consisted of naive CD4+ T cells from blood. The receptors derive from a woman younger than 35 with type 1 diabetes.

The rearrangement uses TRBV9 and TRBJ2-2, with D possibly TRBD1 on 5 matching bases. Germline-derived CDR1 and CDR2 are SGDLS and YYNGEE. The CDR3 has 15 residues. Trimming shortened V by 6 bases and J by 0 bases, and 12 bases separated the two germline ends. The CDR3 protein is CASNRQSSNTGELFF. In DNA, the CDR3 is TGTGCCAGCAACCGACAGTCTTCGAACACCGGGGAGCTGTTTTTT. Based on the CDR3 plus reference TRBV9 and TRBJ2-2, the full variable domain is DSGVTQTPKHLITATGQRVTLRCSPRSGDLSVYWYQQSLDQGLQFLIQYYNGEERAKGNILERFSAQQFPDLHSELNLSSLELGDSALYFCASNRQSSNTGELFFGEGSRLTVL.

This clone turned up a few times. The chain links TRBV28 to TRBJ1-2; TRBD1 is a possible D gene (6 bases). The V and J ends lost 7 bases and 2 bases respectively, with 20 bases between them. This CDR3 has 16 amino acids. Germline assignment: CDR1 MDHEN and CDR2 SYDVKM. The DNA of the CDR3 is TGTGCCAGCACCTCGCGGGGGGCGCCCCCAAACTATGGCTACACCTTC. Encoded protein: CASTSRGAPPNYGYTF.

V is TRBV5-4 and J is TRBJ2-3, with D unclear. This CDR3 has 13 residues. Trimming took off 2 bases at V and 0 bases at J, with 4 bases between the two ends. Germline V gene data show CDR1 as SGHNT and CDR2 as YYREEE (reference sequence). DNA of the CDR3: TGTGCCAGCAGCTTCCCTAGCACAGATACGCAGTATTTT. It codes for CASSFPSTDTQYF. Full variable domain (rest looked up from reference TRBV5-4 and TRBJ2-3): ETGVTQSPTHLIKTRGQQVTLRCSSQSGHNTVSWYQQALGQGPQFIFQYYREEENGRGNFPPRFSGLQFPNYSSELNVNALELDDSALYLCASSFPSTDTQYFGPGTRLTVL.

The V and J genes are TRBV29-1 and TRBJ1-1; D ambiguous. With 6 bases removed from V and 3 bases from J, the gap between germline ends came to 17 bases. The germline gives CDR1 SQVTM, CDR2 ANQGSEA. The CDR3 sequence is 14 residues long. The CDR3 loop reads CSVTPRIWDTEAFF. The CDR3 DNA reads TGCAGCGTGACACCGCGCATATGGGACACTGAAGCTTTCTTT.

The chain links TRBV7-9 to TRBJ2-1; TRBD2 might be the D (6 bases). This CDR3 is 16 amino acids long. The V gene's germline CDR1 is SEHNR and CDR2 FQNEAQ (reference sequence). The germline V and J ends were trimmed by 5 bases and 6 bases, with 20 bases remaining between them. DNA for the CDR3: TGTGCCAGCAGCGCGGCGGGACTCGATAGATCCAATGAGCAGTTCTTC. This codes for CASSAAGLDRSNEQFF.

The chain carries TRBV28 and TRBJ1-2; the D gene is possibly TRBD1 (5 bases). The germline gives CDR1 MDHEN, CDR2 SYDVKM. Trimming left V 5 bases short and J 12 bases short, with 13 bases between. The CDR3 is made up of 11 amino acids. The CDR3 region has the DNA TGTGCCAGCAGTGCGGCCAGGGCGGACACCTTC. It encodes CASSAARADTF.

The chain links TRBV6-6 to TRBJ2-1; TRBD1 matches at 7 bases. There are 14 residues in the CDR3. Germline CDR1 is MNHNY and CDR2 is SVGAGI (reference sequence). The V gene end was trimmed by 6 bases and the J gene end by 8 bases; junction bases not matched to a gene: 10. This CDR3 is CASRVETGRDEQFF. The CDR3 region has the DNA TGTGCCAGCAGAGTAGAGACAGGGCGGGATGAGCAGTTCTTC.

The sample holds a few counts of this clone. V is TRBV13 and J is TRBJ2-1, with D possibly TRBD1 on 6 matching bases. V lost 2 bases to trimming and J lost 2 bases, with 19 bases between them. This CDR3 is built from 18 residues. Germline V gene lookup returns CDR1 PRHDT and CDR2 FYEKMQ (reference sequence). This CDR3 is CASSLLWGPNTAYNEQFF. In nucleotides, the CDR3 is TGTGCCAGCAGCTTACTTTGGGGGCCCAATACGGCCTACAATGAGCAGTTCTTC.

The chain employs TRBV20-1 and TRBJ2-7; 7 nucleotides agree with TRBD1. Trimming took 4 bases from V and 5 from J; bases not matched to a gene: 2. Per germline, CDR1 DFQATT and CDR2 SNEGSKA (reference sequence). The CDR3 covers 11 residues. The CDR3 loop is CSAMGQNEQYF. The CDR3 DNA follows: TGCAGTGCTATGGGACAGAACGAGCAGTACTTC.

V gene TRBV7-8 combines with J gene TRBJ1-5, with a tentative D call TRBD1 (5 bases). Looked up from germline, CDR1 is SGHVS and CDR2 is FQNEAQ. The CDR3 loop spans 13 amino acids. V lost 6 bases, J lost 3 bases, and 9 bases lay in between. DNA for the CDR3: TGTGCCAGCAGAGTGGACACCAATCAGCCCCAGCATTTT. It specifies CASRVDTNQPQHF.

This chain joins TRBV5-4 and TRBJ2-5; weak D call: TRBD2 (6 bases). This CDR3 is built from 13 residues. Per the germline V gene, CDR1 is SGHNT and CDR2 is YYREEE (reference sequence). V lost 4 bases and J 4 bases, leaving 11 bases between the germline ends. The CDR3 DNA is TGTGCCAGCAGCCCGAGGGGAGGAGAGACCCAGTACTTC. Its protein product is CASSPRGGETQYF.